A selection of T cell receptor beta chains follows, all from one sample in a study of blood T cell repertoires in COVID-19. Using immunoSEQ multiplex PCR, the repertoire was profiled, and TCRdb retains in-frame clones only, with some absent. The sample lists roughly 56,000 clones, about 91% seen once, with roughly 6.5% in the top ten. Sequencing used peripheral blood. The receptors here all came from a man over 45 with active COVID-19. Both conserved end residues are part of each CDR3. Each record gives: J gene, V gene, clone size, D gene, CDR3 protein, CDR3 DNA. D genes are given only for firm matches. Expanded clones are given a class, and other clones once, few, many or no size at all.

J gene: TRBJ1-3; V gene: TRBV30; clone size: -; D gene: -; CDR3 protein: CASWIGSGNTIYF; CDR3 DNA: TGTGCCTCGTGGATAGGGAGCGGAAACACCATATATTTT
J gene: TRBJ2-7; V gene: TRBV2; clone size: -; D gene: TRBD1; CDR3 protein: CASRKGRGWYEQYF; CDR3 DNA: TGTGCCAGCAGGAAGGGCAGGGGGTGGTACGAGCAGTACTTC
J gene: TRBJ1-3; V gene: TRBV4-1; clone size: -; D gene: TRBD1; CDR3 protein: CASSPPDRGRGNTIYF; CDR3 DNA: TGCGCCAGCAGCCCACCGGACAGGGGTAGAGGAAACACCATATATTTT
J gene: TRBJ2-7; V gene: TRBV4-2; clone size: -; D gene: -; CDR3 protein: CASSKGESRPFREQYF; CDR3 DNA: TGTGCCAGCAGCAAAGGCGAGTCTAGGCCGTTTCGAGAGCAGTACTTC
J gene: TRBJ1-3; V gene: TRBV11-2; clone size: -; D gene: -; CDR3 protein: CASSMRLDSGNTIYF; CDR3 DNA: TGTGCCAGCAGTATGCGTCTCGACTCTGGAAACACCATATATTTT
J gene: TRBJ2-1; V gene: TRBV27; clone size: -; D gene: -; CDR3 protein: CASTQNNEQFF; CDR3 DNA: TGTGCCAGCACCCAAAACAATGAGCAGTTCTTC
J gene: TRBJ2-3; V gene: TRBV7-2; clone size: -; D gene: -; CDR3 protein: CASSFADTQYF; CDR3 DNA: TGTGCCAGCAGTTTCGCAGATACGCAGTATTTT
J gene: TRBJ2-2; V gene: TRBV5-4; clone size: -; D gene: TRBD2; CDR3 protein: CASSQLAGGVTGELFF; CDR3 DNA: TGTGCCAGCAGTCAACTAGCGGGGGGGGTCACCGGGGAGCTGTTTTTT
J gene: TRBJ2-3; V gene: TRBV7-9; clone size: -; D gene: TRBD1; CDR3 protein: CASSTGQGEDTQYF; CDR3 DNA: TGTGCCAGCAGCACCGGACAGGGGGAAGATACGCAGTATTTT
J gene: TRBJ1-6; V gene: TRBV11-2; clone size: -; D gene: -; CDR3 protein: CASSLDIKGMQRSPLHF; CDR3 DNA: TGTGCCAGCAGCTTAGATATAAAGGGGATGCAGCGATCACCCCTCCACTTT
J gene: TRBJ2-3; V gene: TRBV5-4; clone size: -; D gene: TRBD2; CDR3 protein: CASSLEGLAGKSTDTQYF; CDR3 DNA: TGTGCCAGCAGCTTAGAGGGACTAGCGGGGAAAAGCACAGATACGCAGTATTTT
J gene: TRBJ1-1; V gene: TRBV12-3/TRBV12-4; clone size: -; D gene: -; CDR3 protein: CASSSGIAAFF; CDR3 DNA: TGTGCCAGCAGTTCGGGAATTGCAGCTTTCTTT
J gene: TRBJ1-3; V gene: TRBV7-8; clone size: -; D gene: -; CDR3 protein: CASSLSLSGNTIYF; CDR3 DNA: TGTGCCAGCAGCTTGTCTCTTTCTGGAAACACCATATATTTT
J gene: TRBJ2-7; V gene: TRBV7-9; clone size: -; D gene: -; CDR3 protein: CASSPPVSDSYEQYF; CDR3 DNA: TGTGCCAGCAGCCCCCCAGTTAGCGACTCCTACGAGCAGTACTTC
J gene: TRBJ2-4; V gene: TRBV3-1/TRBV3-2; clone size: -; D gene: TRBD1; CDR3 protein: CASSQDPGQGAKTAKNIQYF; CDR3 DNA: TGTGCCAGCAGCCAAGACCCGGGACAGGGGGCAAAAACAGCCAAAAACATTCAGTACTTC
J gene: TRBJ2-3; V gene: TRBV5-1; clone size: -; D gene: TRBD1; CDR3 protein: CASSPDRPDTQYF; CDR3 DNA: TGCGCCAGCAGCCCGGACAGGCCGGATACGCAGTATTTT
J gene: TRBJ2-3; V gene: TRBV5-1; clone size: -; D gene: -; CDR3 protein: CASSPPTTTSTDTQYF; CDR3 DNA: TGCGCCAGCAGCCCCCCGACGACGACTAGCACAGATACGCAGTATTTT
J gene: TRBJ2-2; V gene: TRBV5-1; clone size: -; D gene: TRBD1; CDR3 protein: CASSRTAGTGGIGELFF; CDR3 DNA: TGCGCCAGCAGCCGTACCGCCGGGACAGGGGGCATCGGGGAGCTGTTTTTT
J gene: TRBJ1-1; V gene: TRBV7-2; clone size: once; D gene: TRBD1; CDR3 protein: CASSLALGQGTYGPANTEAFF; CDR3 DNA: TGTGCCAGCAGCTTAGCCCTTGGACAGGGGACTTATGGGCCCGCGAACACTGAAGCTTTCTTT
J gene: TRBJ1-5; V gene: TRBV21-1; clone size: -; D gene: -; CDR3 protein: CASSAAEKGTRGDQPQHF; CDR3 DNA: TGTGCCAGCAGCGCGGCCGAAAAGGGGACACGGGGGGATCAGCCCCAGCATTTT
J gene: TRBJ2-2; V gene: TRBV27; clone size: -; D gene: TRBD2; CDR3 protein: CASSMGGYPGELFF; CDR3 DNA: TGTGCCAGCTCAATGGGGGGGTACCCCGGGGAGCTGTTTTTT
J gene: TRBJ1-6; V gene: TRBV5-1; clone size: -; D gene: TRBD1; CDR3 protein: CASSIDRVGSSPLHF; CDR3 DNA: TGCGCCAGCAGCATAGACAGGGTAGGGAGTTCACCCCTCCACTTT
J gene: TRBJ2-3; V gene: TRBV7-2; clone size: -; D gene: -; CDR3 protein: CASSSWTERDTQYF; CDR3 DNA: TGTGCCAGCAGCTCCTGGACTGAGCGTGATACGCAGTATTTT
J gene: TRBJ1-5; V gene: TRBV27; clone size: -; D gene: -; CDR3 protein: CASSLSGRSAFQPQHF; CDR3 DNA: TGTGCCAGCAGTTTAAGTGGGCGCAGTGCGTTTCAGCCCCAGCATTTT
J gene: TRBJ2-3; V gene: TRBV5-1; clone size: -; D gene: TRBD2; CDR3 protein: CASSLMTSGTSDTQYF; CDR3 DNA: TGCGCCAGCAGCCTGATGACTAGCGGGACTTCAGATACGCAGTATTTT
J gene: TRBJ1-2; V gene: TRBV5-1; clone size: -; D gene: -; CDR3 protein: CASSLAPGDYGYTF; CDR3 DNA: TGCGCCAGCAGCTTGGCGCCAGGGGACTATGGCTACACCTTC
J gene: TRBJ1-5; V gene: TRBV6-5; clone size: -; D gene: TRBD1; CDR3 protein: CASTRQGENNQPQHF; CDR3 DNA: TGTGCCAGCACGAGACAGGGGGAGAACAATCAGCCCCAGCATTTT
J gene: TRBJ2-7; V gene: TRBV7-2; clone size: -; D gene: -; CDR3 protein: CASSLSLLSYEQYF; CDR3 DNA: TGTGCCAGCAGCTTATCCCTTCTCTCCTACGAGCAGTACTTC
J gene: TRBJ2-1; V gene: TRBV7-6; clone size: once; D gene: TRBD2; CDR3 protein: CASSPGREQFF; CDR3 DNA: TGTGCCAGCAGCCCCGGGAGGGAGCAGTTCTTC
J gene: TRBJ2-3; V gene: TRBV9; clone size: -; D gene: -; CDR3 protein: CASSPSSKSTDTQYF; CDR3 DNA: TGTGCCAGCAGCCCTAGTAGCAAGAGCACAGATACGCAGTATTTT
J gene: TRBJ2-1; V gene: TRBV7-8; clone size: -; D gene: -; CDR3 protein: CASSLVGRGIGNEQFF; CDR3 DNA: TGTGCCAGCAGCTTAGTGGGACGGGGGATCGGCAATGAGCAGTTCTTC
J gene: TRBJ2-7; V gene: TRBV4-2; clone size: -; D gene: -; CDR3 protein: CASSQDYQGISYEQYF; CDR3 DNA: TGTGCCAGCAGCCAAGATTACCAGGGGATATCCTACGAGCAGTACTTC
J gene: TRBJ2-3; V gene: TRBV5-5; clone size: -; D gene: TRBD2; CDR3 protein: CASSFSLAVTDTQYF; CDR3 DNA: TGTGCCAGCAGCTTTTCGCTAGCGGTCACAGATACGCAGTATTTT
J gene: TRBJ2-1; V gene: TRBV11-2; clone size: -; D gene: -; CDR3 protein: CASSRDRNNEQFF; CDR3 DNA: TGTGCCAGCAGCCGAGACAGAAACAATGAGCAGTTCTTC
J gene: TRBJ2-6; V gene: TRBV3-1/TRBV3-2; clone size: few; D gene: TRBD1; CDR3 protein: CASSQGHGTGTGANVLTF; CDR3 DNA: TGTGCCAGCAGCCAAGGCCACGGGACAGGGACTGGGGCCAACGTCCTGACTTTC
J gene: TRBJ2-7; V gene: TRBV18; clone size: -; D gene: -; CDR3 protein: CASSPTSSYEQYF; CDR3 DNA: TGTGCCAGCTCACCAACGAGCTCCTACGAGCAGTACTTC
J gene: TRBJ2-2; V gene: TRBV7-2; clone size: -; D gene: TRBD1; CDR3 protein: CASSLGGQGYTGELFF; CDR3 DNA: TGTGCCAGCAGCTTAGGGGGACAGGGGTACACCGGGGAGCTGTTTTTT
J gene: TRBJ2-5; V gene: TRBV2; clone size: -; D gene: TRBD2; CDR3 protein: CASSLIAGGRGQTQYF; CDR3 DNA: TGTGCCAGCAGTTTAATAGCGGGGGGCCGGGGTCAGACCCAGTACTTC
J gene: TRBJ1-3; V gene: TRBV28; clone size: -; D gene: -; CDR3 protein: CASSGVGSGNTIYF; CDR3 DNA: TGTGCCAGCAGCGGGGTAGGGTCGGGAAACACCATATATTTT
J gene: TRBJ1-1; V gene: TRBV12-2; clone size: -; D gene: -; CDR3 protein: CASRMAGLMNTEAFF; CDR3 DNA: TGTGCAAGTCGCATGGCAGGACTCATGAACACTGAAGCTTTCTTT
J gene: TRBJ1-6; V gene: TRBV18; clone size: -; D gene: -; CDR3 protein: CASSPRQEYNSPLHF; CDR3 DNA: TGTGCCAGCTCACCGAGACAGGAGTATAATTCACCCCTCCACTTT
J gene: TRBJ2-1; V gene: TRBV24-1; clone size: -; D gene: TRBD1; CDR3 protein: CATSDQAPGQLGEQFF; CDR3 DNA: TGTGCCACCAGTGACCAAGCCCCGGGACAGCTGGGTGAGCAGTTCTTC
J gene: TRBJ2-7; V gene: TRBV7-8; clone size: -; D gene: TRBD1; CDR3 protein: CASSLRDRGREQYF; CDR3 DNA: TGTGCCAGCAGCCTGCGGGACAGGGGGCGCGAGCAGTACTTC
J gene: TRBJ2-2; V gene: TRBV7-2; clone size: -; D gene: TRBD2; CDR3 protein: CASRSGTSTGELFF; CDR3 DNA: TGTGCCAGCAGATCCGGGACTAGCACTGGGGAGCTGTTTTTT
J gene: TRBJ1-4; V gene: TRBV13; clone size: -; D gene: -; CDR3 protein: CASSSSGVYTNEKLFF; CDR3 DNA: TGTGCCAGCAGCTCCTCCGGGGTTTACACTAATGAAAAACTGTTTTTT